This T cell receptor (beta chain) was captured in a study of Graves' ophthalmopathy and Graves' hyperthyroidism. The junction had 2 bases not matched to a gene; V was cut back by 8 bases and J by 0 bases. The CDR3 covers 12 residues. Looked up from germline, CDR1 is SQVTM and CDR2 is ANQGSEA. The study amplified TCR beta CDR3 regions using RNA transcripts. RT-PCR with HTBI primers came first, then second-round multiplex PCR. TCRdb reprocessed the multiplex PCR reads via MiXCR and lists one record per CDR3 protein. The table has about 1.2 million distinct CDR3 sequences, around a third seen once. Enrolled hyperthyroidism patients had a new diagnosis, a duration under 2 months, and an age of 18 to 65.

The TCR originated in an adult man with Graves' hyperthyroidism. Material: peripheral blood or thyroid tissue (not recorded which). The chain couples TRBV29-1 to TRBJ2-7, with TRBD1 matching 9 bases. The CDR3 is CSWTGDSYEQYF. Written as DNA, the CDR3 is TGCAGCTGGACAGGGGACTCCTACGAGCAGTACTTC.